These 26 T cell receptor beta chains came from one sample sequenced in a study of neoadjuvant nivolumab and ipilimumab in lung cancer. Clones were sequenced by immunoSEQ multiplex PCR, and TCRdb holds only the in-frame ones, with some missing. The table lists under 4,000 clones, about four fifths of them singletons. The sequencing used peripheral blood, collected after neoadjuvant nivolumab, alone or with ipilimumab, at or shortly before surgery. The source of these receptors is an adult with non-small cell lung cancer.

This clone was recorded once. CDR3 bases: TGTGCCAGCAGTGAAGCGGAGACAGGGGGGGCTTTCTTT. Translating it yields CASSEAETGGAFF. This sequence joins TRBV2 and TRBJ1-1, with 9 bases fitting TRBD1. Germline V lookup: CDR1 SNHLY, CDR2 FYNNEI. With V trimmed by 0 bases and J by 11 bases, 4 bases remained unmatched. This CDR3 is 13 amino acids long.

The genes are TRBV30 and TRBJ2-6; D is undetermined. Germline lookup yields CDR1 GTSNPN and CDR2 SVGIG (reference sequence). This CDR3 spans 12 amino acids. Trimming took 3 bases from V and 0 from J, leaving 0 bases between them. The CDR3 DNA reads as TGTGCCTGGAGCTCTGGGGCCAACGTCCTGACTTTC. It specifies CAWSSGANVLTF.

The rearrangement joins TRBV14 to TRBJ2-1; 8 positions agree with TRBD2. This CDR3 contains 19 residues. V shed 1 base and J 7 bases; nucleotides not matched to a gene: 18. Germline CDR1 and CDR2: SGHDN and FVKESK. The CDR3 loop is CASSQAVGFGREEFNEQFF. The CDR3 nucleotides are TGTGCCAGCAGCCAAGCGGTGGGGTTTGGGCGGGAGGAGTTTAATGAGCAGTTCTTC.

V usage is TRBV18 and J usage is TRBJ1-6; tentatively, D is TRBD1 (5 bases). This CDR3 is 15 amino acids long. CDR1 is KGHSH and CDR2 is LQKENI in the germline V gene. The V gene lost 6 bases and the J gene lost 6 bases, with 15 bases spanning the gap. CDR3 sequence: CASSLSTGVNSPLHF. In DNA form, the CDR3 reads TGTGCCAGCTCTCTATCAACAGGAGTTAATTCACCCCTCCACTTT.

V and J are TRBV4-2 and TRBJ2-1; TRBD2 matches 8 bases. V lost 4 bases, J lost 7 bases, and 3 bases stayed unmatched. There are 13 residues in the CDR3. Germline CDR1 LGHNA, CDR2 YNFKEQ. CDR3 protein: CASSRGLDNEQFF. CDR3 bases: TGTGCCAGCAGCCGGGGACTAGATAATGAGCAGTTCTTC.

The chain joins TRBV11-2 to TRBJ1-2; no clear D gene. Germline values: CDR1 SGHAT, CDR2 FQNNGV. The CDR3 length is 13 residues. The V end lost 0 bases, the J end lost 8 bases, and 10 bases lay between the germline ends. In DNA, the CDR3 is TGTGCCAGCAGCTTAGAGAGGGAACGGGGCTACACCTTC. Translation gives CASSLERERGYTF.

The J gene is TRBJ1-2, the V gene TRBV18, with D hard to call. The germline gives CDR1 KGHSH, CDR2 LQKENI. The V gene lost 4 bases and the J gene lost 11 bases, with 23 bases spanning the gap. This CDR3 spans 15 amino acids. The CDR3 sequence is CASSLTADGFLSYTF. Here the CDR3 DNA reads TGTGCCAGCTCACTCACGGCGGACGGATTCTTGTCTTACACCTTC.

V is TRBV27 and J is TRBJ2-5; possibly TRBD1 or TRBD2 for D (5 bases each). V was cut by 6 bases and J by 10 bases, with 21 bases left in between. The CDR3 has 14 residues. CDR1 is MNHEY and CDR2 is SMNVEV in the germline V gene (reference sequence). CDR3 nucleotide sequence: TGTGCCAGCAGAAGGCCGGGACCTCTCAGAATCCAGTACTTC. Protein sequence: CASRRPGPLRIQYF.

The chain couples TRBV30 to TRBJ1-5; no reliable D call. This CDR3 comprises 15 residues. Germline loops: CDR1 GTSNPN, CDR2 SVGIG (reference sequence). The germline V and J ends were trimmed by 3 bases and 0 bases, with 12 bases remaining between them. The CDR3 protein is CAWSSLGYSNQPQHF. For the CDR3, the DNA is TGTGCCTGGAGCAGCTTGGGGTATAGCAATCAGCCCCAGCATTTT.

The rearrangement links TRBV2 to TRBJ1-5, with 7 bases identical to TRBD1. The V gene's germline CDR1 is SNHLY and CDR2 FYNNEI. V was pared by 8 bases and J by 6 bases, with 7 bases of the junction left unmatched. This CDR3 is 13 amino acids long. CDR3 region: CASAPGDSQPQHF. CDR3 DNA sequence: TGTGCCAGCGCGCCAGGGGACAGTCAGCCCCAGCATTTT.

This clone was detected once. V usage is TRBV7-9 and J usage is TRBJ2-1; D perhaps matches TRBD2 (7 bases). Looked up from germline, CDR1 is SEHNR and CDR2 is FQNEAQ (reference sequence). Trimming removed 4 bases from V and 9 bases from J, with 16 bases in between. CDR3 length: 14 residues. CDR3 sequence reads: CASSSRTRGAEQFF. The CDR3, as DNA: TGTGCCAGCAGCTCAAGGACTAGGGGGGCTGAGCAGTTCTTC. The whole variable domain, remainder taken from reference TRBV7-9 and TRBJ2-1, is DTGVSQNPRHKITKRGQNVTFRCDPISEHNRLYWYRQTLGQGPEFLTYFQNEAQLEKSRLLSDRFSAERPKGSFSTLEIQRTEQGDSAMYLCASSSRTRGAEQFFGPGTRLTVL.

This chain connects TRBV5-6 to TRBJ1-4; D call uncertain. Germline V gene lookup returns CDR1 SGHDT and CDR2 YYEEEE. Trimming removed 2 bases at V and 0 bases at J, with 2 bases between. This CDR3 spans 13 amino acids. CDR3 sequence: CASSLPTNEKLFF. As DNA, the CDR3 is TGTGCCAGCAGCTTACCAACTAATGAAAAACTGTTTTTT. Drawing the rest from reference TRBV5-6 and TRBJ1-4, the complete variable domain is DAGVTQSPTHLIKTRGQQVTLRCSPKSGHDTVSWYQQALGQGPQFIFQYYEEEERQRGNFPDRFSGHQFPNYSSELNVNALLLGDSALYLCASSLPTNEKLFFGSGTQLSVL.

The chain links TRBV7-2 to TRBJ2-6, with D hard to call. The CDR3 consists of 13 residues. Germline V CDR1 and CDR2: SGHTA, FQGNSA. The ends were cut back, 0 bases at V and 3 bases at J, with 0 bases in the middle. CDR3 region: CASSLAGANVLTF. CDR3 nucleotide sequence: TGTGCCAGCAGCTTAGCTGGGGCCAACGTCCTGACTTTC.

The chain links TRBV27 to TRBJ2-1, with TRBD2 matching over 7 bases. CDR1 MNHEY and CDR2 SMNVEV come from the germline V gene (reference sequence). The CDR3 runs 14 residues. V lost 5 bases to trimming and J lost 2 bases; unmatched junction nucleotides: 3. In DNA, the CDR3 is TGTGCCAGCAGTCCGCGGGAGACCTACAATGAGCAGTTCTTC. Amino acid sequence: CASSPRETYNEQFF.

The chain recombines TRBV4-1 with TRBJ1-3; 10 nucleotides line up with TRBD1. Trimming at V came to 5 bases and at J to 2 bases, leaving 6 bases not matched to a gene. This CDR3 spans 16 amino acids. The germline CDR1 and CDR2 sequences are MGHRA and YSYEKL. The chain's CDR3 is CASSDGQGGTGNTIYF. Written as DNA, the CDR3 is TGCGCCAGCAGCGACGGACAGGGGGGCACTGGAAACACCATATATTTT.

Written as DNA, the CDR3 is TGTGCCTGTGGGGGCGGCTACACCTTC. This gives the protein CACGGGYTF. The chain employs TRBV30 and TRBJ1-2; the D gene is possibly TRBD1 (6 bases). The CDR3 covers 9 residues. V lost 6 bases to trimming and J lost 8 bases, with 7 bases between them. Germline V gives CDR1 GTSNPN, CDR2 SVGIG (reference sequence). The full variable domain, rest sourced from reference TRBV30 and TRBJ1-2, is SQTIHQWPATLVQPVGSPLSLECTVEGTSNPNLYWYRQAAGRGLQLLFYSVGIGQISSEVPQNLSASRPQDRQFILSSKKLLLSDSGFYLCACGGGYTFGSGTRLTVV.

This rearrangement joins TRBV6-1 to TRBJ2-1; D uncertain. CDR3 length: 19 amino acids. From germline, CDR1 is MNHNS and CDR2 SASEGT. Trimming pared 1 base from V and 0 bases from J, leaving 19 bases between. CDR3 residues: CASSEEMYWAEPSYNEQFF. Written as DNA, the CDR3 is TGTGCCAGCAGTGAAGAAATGTATTGGGCGGAACCCTCCTACAATGAGCAGTTCTTC.

The chain joins TRBV7-6 to TRBJ2-3; TRBD2 matches at 13 bases. V shed 2 bases, J shed 4 bases, and the junction held 9 bases outside the gene matches. The V gene's germline CDR1 is SGHVS and CDR2 FNYEAQ. This CDR3 is built from 18 residues. This CDR3 reads CASSLTGLAGVGSDTQYF. CDR3 nucleotides: TGTGCCAGCAGCTTAACCGGACTAGCGGGAGTAGGTTCAGATACGCAGTATTTT.

This clone showed up just a few times. The CDR3, as DNA: TGTGCCATCAGTGAACCGAGGACAGGCCCCTACGAGCAGTACTTC. Its translation: CAISEPRTGPYEQYF. The V call is TRBV10-3, the J call TRBJ2-7; 7 bases agree with TRBD1. This CDR3 contains 15 residues. V lost 3 bases to trimming and J lost 2 bases; unmatched junction nucleotides: 7. Germline values: CDR1 ENHRY, CDR2 SYGVKD.

The chain combines TRBV4-1 with TRBJ2-3, with TRBD2 identical over 11 bases. The CDR3 sequence is 16 residues long. Germline V gives CDR1 MGHRA, CDR2 YSYEKL. Trimming cost V 2 bases and J 1 base; bases outside gene matches: 2. Here the CDR3 reads CASSQSGLAGTDTQYF. In DNA form, the CDR3 reads TGCGCCAGCAGCCAATCGGGACTAGCGGGCACAGATACGCAGTATTTT.

This clone was counted only a few times. The chain has TRBV5-6 and TRBJ1-1; 7 bases are shared with TRBD1. CDR3 size: 19 residues. In germline, CDR1 is SGHDT, CDR2 YYEEEE. The ends lost 0 bases at V and 3 bases at J; junction bases unmatched: 17. CDR3 in DNA: TGTGCCAGCAGCTTGGTATGGGACAGATCCCGACGGGACCACACTGAAGCTTTCTTT. The encoded protein is CASSLVWDRSRRDHTEAFF.

The V call is TRBV5-8, the J call TRBJ2-1; 8 positions match TRBD1. CDR1 and CDR2 (germline): SGHTS, YDEGEE. V shed 3 bases, J shed 6 bases, and the junction held 8 bases outside the gene matches. There are 15 residues in the CDR3. DNA of the CDR3: TGTGCCAGCAGCTCCCCGGGACAGGCCGGCAATGAGCAGTTCTTC. Translation gives CASSSPGQAGNEQFF.

This rearrangement joins TRBV20-1 to TRBJ2-7; a possible D gene is TRBD2 (5 bases). V lost 6 bases to trimming and J lost 4 bases, with 10 bases between them. CDR1 DFQATT and CDR2 SNEGSKA come from the germline V gene (reference sequence). The CDR3 consists of 11 residues. CDR3 in DNA: TGCAGTGCCCCTTGGGAGTACGAGCAGTACTTC. Its translation is CSAPWEYEQYF.

This chain connects TRBV30 to TRBJ2-2; TRBD1 might be the D (5 bases). The CDR3 extends over 19 amino acids. The V end was cut by 5 bases, the J end by 5 bases, with 30 bases between. Germline CDR1 and CDR2: GTSNPN and SVGIG (reference sequence). CDR3: CAWARKWGPQGMGTGELFF. The DNA of the CDR3 is TGTGCCTGGGCAAGAAAATGGGGCCCTCAGGGAATGGGGACCGGGGAGCTGTTTTTT.

The V call is TRBV10-3, the J call TRBJ1-2, with D perhaps matching TRBD1 (5 bases). The V gene's germline CDR1 is ENHRY and CDR2 SYGVKD. The V and J ends lost 7 bases and 0 bases respectively, with 9 bases between them. The CDR3 has 13 residues. In DNA form, the CDR3 reads TGTGCCATCACTCAGGGAGCTAACTATGGCTACACCTTC. This encodes CAITQGANYGYTF.

The chain has TRBV7-3 and TRBJ2-2, with 10 bases identical to TRBD1. The J segment lost 0 bases and the V segment lost 1 base, leaving 5 bases of the junction unmatched. The CDR3 runs 18 residues. Germline lookup yields CDR1 SGHTA and CDR2 FQGTGA. Here the CDR3 reads CASSLSGTGAANTGELFF. CDR3 coding DNA: TGTGCCAGCAGCTTAAGTGGGACAGGGGCCGCGAACACCGGGGAGCTGTTTTTT.